What follows describes a single T cell receptor beta chain. Its antigen is as yet unknown. CDR1 is SGHTA and CDR2 is FQGNSA in the germline V gene. The CDR3 covers 14 residues. Trimming took 1 base from V and 8 from J, leaving 12 bases between them. This specimen belongs to a study of identical twins. Study-wide results and limits: For zero-insertion analyses, partial confounding could come from invariant MAIT and iNKT cells. Cross-sectional statistics underpinned the conclusions; the same donors were not followed. Twin-shared out-of-frame alpha sequences showed excess low generation probability.

Through template switching, a universal primer site was introduced, and the cDNA contained unique molecular identifiers. TCRdb reprocessed the 5' RACE reads via MiXCR and lists one record per CDR3 protein. The top ten hold approximately 0.29% of the sample, which has 1.5 million or so distinct CDR3 sequences, about 32% seen once. The sequenced material came from cord blood. This chain uses TRBV7-2 with TRBJ2-1; D may match TRBD1 or TRBD2 (5 bases each). The TCR comes from a newborn girl in good health. The CDR3 here is CASSLEGPGDEQFF. As DNA, the CDR3 is TGTGCCAGCAGCTTAGAGGGACCGGGCGATGAGCAGTTCTTC.